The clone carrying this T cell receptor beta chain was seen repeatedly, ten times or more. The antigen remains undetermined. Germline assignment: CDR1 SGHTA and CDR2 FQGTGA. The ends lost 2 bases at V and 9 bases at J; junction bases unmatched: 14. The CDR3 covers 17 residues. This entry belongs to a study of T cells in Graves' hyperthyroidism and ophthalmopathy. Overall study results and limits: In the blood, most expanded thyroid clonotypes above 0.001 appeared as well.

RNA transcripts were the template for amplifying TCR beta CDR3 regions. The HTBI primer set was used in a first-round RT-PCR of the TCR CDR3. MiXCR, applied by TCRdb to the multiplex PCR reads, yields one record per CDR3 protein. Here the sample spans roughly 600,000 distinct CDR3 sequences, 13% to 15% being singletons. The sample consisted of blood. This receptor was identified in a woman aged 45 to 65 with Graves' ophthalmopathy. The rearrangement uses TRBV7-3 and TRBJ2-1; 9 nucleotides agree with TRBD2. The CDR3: CASSLVAVGTSRGEQFF. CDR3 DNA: TGTGCCAGCAGCTTAGTTGCTGTCGGGACTAGCAGGGGTGAGCAGTTCTTC.